The TCR beta chain under discussion was sequenced for a study of identical twins. Study results and limitations: Surplus twin overlap in beta out-of-frame sequences was less pronounced.

CDR3 size: 17 residues. V gave up 3 bases and J gave up 3 bases; unmatched junction bases: 14. Note on this clonotype: What it recognizes is unknown.

MiXCR, applied by TCRdb to the 5' RACE reads, yields one record per CDR3 protein. The data show approximately 1.8 million distinct CDR3 sequences, with under 35% seen just once and around 0.25% held by the top ten. The clonotype originates from a newborn girl in good health. The sample comprised cord blood. The V call is TRBV12-3 or TRBV12-4, the J call TRBJ2-7, with 7 bases aligning to TRBD2. The CDR3 coding sequence is TGTGCCAGCAGTTTTTCGGCGGGAGCCCTCTATGGCTACGAGCAGTACTTC. The encoded protein is CASSFSAGALYGYEQYF.